The entry that follows covers one TCR beta chain sequence. This clone was seen a handful of times. The antigen it recognizes is unknown. No much larger clone is present one base from it, and per-base qualities are unavailable. V lost 8 bases and J lost 6 bases; the stretch between them is 13 bases long. Based on the germline V gene, the CDR1 and CDR2 sequences are MNHEY and SVGAGI. The CDR3 covers 12 residues, taking in both the cysteine and the phenylalanine. Here the CDR3 DNA is all that survives: 36 bases in frame from base 1. The data were obtained in a study of blood T cell repertoires in COVID-19 (dated by TCRdb to 2019 to 2021). Study-level background: The collaborator samples originated in the United States, Italy and Spain and spanned the acute and convalescent phases of COVID-19. Samples came from the ongoing ImmuneRACE study (first 160 participants) plus 1,254 subjects from 6 global collaborators. Deeply sampled blood TCRbeta repertoires from subjects exposed to, actively infected with, or recovered from COVID-19 were included in the dataset. Sample metadata almost always included a de-identified subject ID, COVID-19 status, age in years and sex. The repertoires were released in a freely available public database meant as a resource for research on the immune response to SARS-CoV-2. The material from the prospective study consisted of cDNA or gDNA derived from T cells, B-cell-depleted T cells, or PBMCs. Where HLA class I and class II types were available, the types were taken from metadata supplied by the sample provider, not from assay-based typing.

Collaborating institutions collected whole blood in K2EDTA tubes following their own protocols. Collaborator samples were shipped for TCRbeta analysis as frozen whole blood, isolated PBMCs, or DNA extracted from either sample type. TCRbeta CDR3 regions were amplified from genomic DNA using the immunoSEQ Assay, a bias-controlled multiplex PCR. In the paper's pipeline: Within the assay, amplification of reference gene primers was used to estimate how many nucleated cells each sample contained. To quantify the absolute abundance of each unique TCRbeta CDR3 rearrangement, sequence reads were collapsed and filtered. For each sample, productive Simpson clonality was calculated by taking the square root of Simpson's diversity index across productive rearrangements. The table was pulled from immuneACCESS by TCRdb, which kept in-frame rearrangements only. Such tables lose some clones; where checked, under half of the loss comes from unresolved V genes, and the rest has no known cause. The DNA was the basis for D and trimming; V, J and clone size are from that table. Here the sample has more than 200,000 clones; approximately 81% occur a single time. Less than 5% of the sample belongs to the ten largest clones.

Broader findings and caveats from the paper: The amount of clinical and demographic metadata varied by source and participant and was provided uncurated.

Source material: peripheral blood. This TCR was recovered from a man aged 55 to 69 with acute or convalescent COVID-19. In this chain, TRBV6-5 is recombined with TRBJ1-2; a weak D assignment points to TRBD1 (5 bases agree). The nucleotide sequence is given as TGTGCCAGCGAGCTGGAGGGGAATGGCTACACCTTC. It translates to CASELEGNGYTF.